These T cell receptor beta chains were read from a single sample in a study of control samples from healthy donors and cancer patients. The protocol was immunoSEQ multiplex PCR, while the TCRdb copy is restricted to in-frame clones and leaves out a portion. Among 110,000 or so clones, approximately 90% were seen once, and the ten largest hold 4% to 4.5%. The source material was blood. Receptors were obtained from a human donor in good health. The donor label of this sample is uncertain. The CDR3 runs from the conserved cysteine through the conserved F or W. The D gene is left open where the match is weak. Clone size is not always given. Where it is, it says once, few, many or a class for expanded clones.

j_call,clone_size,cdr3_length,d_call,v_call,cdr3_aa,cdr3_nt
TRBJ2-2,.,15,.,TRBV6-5,CASFRGGTNTGELFF,TGTGCCAGCTTCCGGGGCGGAACAAACACCGGGGAGCTGTTTTTT
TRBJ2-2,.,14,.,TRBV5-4,CASSLGGNTGELFF,TGTGCCAGCAGCTTGGGTGGGAACACCGGGGAGCTGTTTTTT
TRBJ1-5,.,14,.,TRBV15,CATNPRLGNQPQHF,TGTGCCACCAATCCTCGGCTAGGCAATCAGCCCCAGCATTTT
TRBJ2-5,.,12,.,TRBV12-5,CASGGTLETQYF,TGTGCTAGTGGCGGGACTCTGGAGACCCAGTACTTC
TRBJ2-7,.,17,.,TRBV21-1,CASSKRDWAGKRGEQYF,TGTGCCAGCAGCAAAAGGGATTGGGCAGGGAAGAGAGGTGAGCAGTACTTC
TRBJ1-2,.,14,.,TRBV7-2,CASNEQGGFYGYTF,TGTGCCAGCAACGAACAGGGTGGTTTCTATGGCTACACCTTC
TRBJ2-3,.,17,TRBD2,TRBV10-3,CAISESRTSGAPDTQYF,TGTGCCATCAGTGAGTCTCGGACTAGCGGGGCCCCAGATACGCAGTATTTT
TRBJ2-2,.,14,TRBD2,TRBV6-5,CASGTSWRAGELFF,TGTGCCAGCGGGACTAGCTGGCGGGCCGGGGAGCTGTTTTTT
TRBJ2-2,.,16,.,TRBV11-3,CASSLYTGLNTGELFF,TGTGCCAGCAGCTTGTATACAGGGTTGAACACCGGGGAGCTGTTTTTT
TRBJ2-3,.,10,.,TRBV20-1,CSAAEDTQYF,TGCAGTGCCGCTGAGGATACGCAGTATTTT
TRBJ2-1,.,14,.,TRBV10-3,CAISGADRFNEQFF,TGTGCCATCAGTGGAGCGGATAGGTTCAATGAGCAGTTCTTC
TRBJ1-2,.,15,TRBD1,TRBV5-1,CASSLDAGQGASYTF,TGCGCCAGCAGCTTGGACGCAGGACAGGGGGCGAGCTACACCTTC
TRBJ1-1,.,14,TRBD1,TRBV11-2,CASSQGQGASLAFF,TGTGCCAGCAGCCAAGGACAGGGGGCAAGCTTAGCTTTCTTT
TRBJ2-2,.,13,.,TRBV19,CASNGPNTGELFF,TGTGCCAGTAATGGGCCGAACACCGGGGAGCTGTTTTTT
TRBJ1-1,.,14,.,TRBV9,CASSPRQTNTEAFF,TGTGCCAGCAGCCCCAGACAGACCAACACTGAAGCTTTCTTT
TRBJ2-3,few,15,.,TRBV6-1,CASSEAPTGSDTQYF,TGTGCCAGCAGTGAAGCTCCAACCGGGTCGGATACGCAGTATTTT
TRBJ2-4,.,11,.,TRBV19,CASSMGDIQYF,TGTGCCAGTAGTATGGGGGACATTCAGTACTTC
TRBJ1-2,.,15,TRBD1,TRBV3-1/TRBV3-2,CASSQRRQGGNGYTF,TGTGCCAGCAGCCAAAGGAGACAGGGGGGTAATGGCTACACCTTC
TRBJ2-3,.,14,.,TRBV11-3,CASSLDGFTDTQYF,TGTGCCAGCAGCTTAGACGGGTTCACAGATACGCAGTATTTT
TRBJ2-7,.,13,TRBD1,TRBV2,CASSRDRFHEQYF,TGTGCCAGCAGTCGGGACAGGTTCCACGAGCAGTACTTC
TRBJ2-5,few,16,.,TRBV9,CASSVGSWGSGETQYF,TGTGCCAGCAGCGTAGGAAGTTGGGGTTCGGGCGAGACCCAGTACTTC
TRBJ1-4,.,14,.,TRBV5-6,CASSLRSINEKLFF,TGTGCCAGCAGCTTGAGGAGTATTAATGAAAAACTGTTTTTT
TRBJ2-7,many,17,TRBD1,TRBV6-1,CASSEVPGGATSYEQYF,TGTGCCAGCAGTGAAGTCCCAGGGGGCGCGACTTCCTACGAGCAGTACTTC
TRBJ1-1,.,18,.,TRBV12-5,CASGLPQGTGTMNTEAFF,TGTGCTAGTGGTTTGCCGCAGGGGACTGGAACCATGAACACTGAAGCTTTCTTT
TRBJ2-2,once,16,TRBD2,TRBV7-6,CASSSLAGGDTGELFF,TGTGCCAGCAGCTCACTAGCGGGGGGCGACACCGGGGAGCTGTTTTTT
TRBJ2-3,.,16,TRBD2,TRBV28,CASSTPMRGTTDTQYF,TGTGCCAGCAGTACTCCGATGCGGGGGACCACAGATACGCAGTATTTT
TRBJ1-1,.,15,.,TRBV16,CASSLLAISDTEAFF,TGTGCCAGCAGCCTACTAGCCATATCCGACACTGAAGCTTTCTTT
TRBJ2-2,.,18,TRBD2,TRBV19,CASSTGTSGGRSTGELFF,TGTGCCAGTAGTACCGGGACTAGCGGGGGGAGGAGCACCGGGGAGCTGTTTTTT